This entry features one T cell receptor (beta chain) sequence. The antigen is undetermined. The sample belongs to a study of glioma-infiltrating T cells after dendritic cell vaccination. The immunoSEQ assay amplified TCRB CDR3 from up to about 2 ug DNA. Assay used: immunoSEQ multiplex PCR; TCRdb lists only in-frame clones, some missing. The table shows 85,000 to 100,000 clones, with 85% occurring only once. Overall study findings and caveats: TCR clonality showed no direct relationship with survival. The cohort had few patients with full blood and tumor sets.

Specified time point: after dendritic cell vaccination, including at tumor progression/relapse. This CDR3 region has 13 residues. V was clipped by 9 bases and J by 8 bases, with 19 bases between them. The germline V gene has CDR1 LNHDA and CDR2 SQIVND (reference sequence). The TCR was taken from a human donor with glioblastoma. Sample: blood, taken after dendritic cell vaccination. The chain links TRBV19 to TRBJ1-2, with D perhaps matching TRBD1 (6 bases). The CDR3 DNA sequence: TGTGCCAGCCGGGACACTGCCTCGTGGGGCTACACCTTC. This encodes CASRDTASWGYTF.